The sequence of this T cell receptor beta chain was determined in a study of T cells in Graves' hyperthyroidism and ophthalmopathy. General study results and limits: Ophthalmopathy cases were set apart from stable hyperthyroidism by a 13 V-J model. The majority of expanded thyroid clonotypes above 0.001 also appeared in blood.

RNA transcripts served as the template for amplifying TCR beta CDR3 regions. TCR CDR3 underwent first-round RT-PCR with the HTBI primer set. TCRdb analysed the multiplex PCR reads with MiXCR anew, one entry per CDR3 protein. The repertoire holds approximately 430,000 distinct CDR3 sequences, with 15% to 17% as singletons. Hyperthyroidism of Graves' type that showed no ophthalmopathy progression within 18 months was stable. For this clonotype: What it recognizes is unknown.

V lost 7 bases, J lost 6 bases, and 18 bases lay in between. This CDR3 contains 13 residues. Looked up from germline, CDR1 is DFQATT and CDR2 is SNEGSKA (reference sequence). The chain is built from TRBV20-1 and TRBJ1-2, with D maybe TRBD1 (6 bases). What was sequenced was blood. The sequence was collected from a woman under 30 with Graves' hyperthyroidism. The CDR3 DNA is TGCAGTGTTCTTACAGGGTCTGGGGATGGCTACACCTTC. This translates into CSVLTGSGDGYTF.